Listed below are T cell receptor beta chains from one sample, sequenced in a study of beta chain features in type 1 diabetes. The method was immunoSEQ multiplex PCR; TCRdb's version includes in-frame clones alone and lacks a portion of them. The sample has a few hundred thousand clones, roughly 14% seen once. The sequencing sample was made of naive CD4+ T cells from blood. The receptors were sampled from a man aged 30 to 45 in good health. Both conserved end residues are part of each CDR3. The D gene is left open where the match is weak. Clone size, where shown, is once, few, many, or a class for clones that have expanded.

J gene	D gene	clone size	V gene	CDR3 protein	CDR3 DNA
TRBJ2-1	.	few	TRBV30	CAWGEQFF	TGTGCCTGGGGGGAGCAGTTCTTC
TRBJ1-4	.	.	TRBV9	CASNRQENEKLFF	TGTGCCAGCAACCGACAGGAGAATGAAAAACTGTTTTTT
TRBJ1-2	.	few	TRBV4-1	CASSQDRVSYGYTF	TGCGCCAGCAGCCAAGACAGGGTGTCCTATGGCTACACCTTC
TRBJ2-1	TRBD2	.	TRBV14	CASSPGLAGLNEQFF	TGTGCCAGCAGCCCCGGGCTAGCGGGTTTAAATGAGCAGTTCTTC
TRBJ2-3	TRBD2	.	TRBV7-2	CASSSTSGTVRTQYF	TGTGCCAGCAGCTCGACTAGCGGGACGGTTAGGACGCAGTATTTT
TRBJ2-7	.	.	TRBV9	CASRETRGVDEQYF	TGTGCCAGCAGAGAGACTAGGGGAGTAGACGAGCAGTACTTC
TRBJ2-1	.	.	TRBV4-1	CASSQPRESSYNEQFF	TGCGCCAGCAGCCAACCCCGGGAGAGCTCCTACAATGAGCAGTTCTTC
TRBJ1-6	TRBD1	.	TRBV4-1	CASSQDPGQGTINSPLHF	TGCGCCAGCAGCCAAGACCCGGGACAGGGGACGATTAATTCACCCCTCCACTTT
TRBJ2-7	TRBD1	few	TRBV18	CASSPGTGISYEQYF	TGTGCCAGCTCACCTGGGACAGGGATATCCTACGAGCAGTACTTC
TRBJ2-3	.	.	TRBV2	CASSVGVDTQYF	TGTGCCAGCAGTGTTGGAGTAGATACGCAGTATTTT
TRBJ1-1	.	.	TRBV18	CASSPQQVLNTEAFF	TGTGCCAGCTCACCACAGCAGGTCTTGAACACTGAAGCTTTCTTT
TRBJ2-5	.	once	TRBV5-4	CASSLRTRQETQYF	TGTGCCAGCAGTTTAAGGACTCGTCAAGAGACCCAGTACTTC
TRBJ2-5	.	few	TRBV4-2	CASSQDRGRETQYF	TGTGCCAGCAGCCAAGATAGGGGCCGAGAGACCCAGTACTTC
TRBJ1-2	.	.	TRBV7-2	CASSTRNAYGYTF	TGTGCCAGCAGCACCCGCAATGCATATGGCTACACCTTC
TRBJ1-3	TRBD1	few	TRBV25-1	CASSEAGQGAKGNTIYF	TGTGCCAGCAGTGAAGCGGGACAGGGGGCCAAGGGAAACACCATATATTTT
TRBJ2-7	.	few	TRBV5-6	CASSLGQGTWKQYF	TGTGCCAGCAGCTTGGGCCAGGGAACATGGAAGCAGTACTTC
TRBJ2-1	TRBD1	.	TRBV7-2	CASSLSTGVGNEQFF	TGTGCCAGCAGCCTATCTACAGGGGTGGGTAATGAGCAGTTCTTC
TRBJ2-7	TRBD1	.	TRBV5-1	CASSFQGASSYEQYF	TGCGCCAGCAGCTTCCAGGGGGCTTCGTCCTACGAGCAGTACTTC
TRBJ1-2	.	few	TRBV30	CAWSVRGNRAPNYGYTF	TGTGCCTGGAGTGTACGAGGCAACAGGGCCCCTAACTATGGCTACACCTTC
TRBJ2-2	.	few	TRBV30	CACGQNTGELFF	TGTGCCTGCGGACAGAACACCGGGGAGCTGTTTTTT
TRBJ1-2	TRBD1	.	TRBV10-3	CAISRTTGVDGYTF	TGTGCCATCAGCCGCACGACAGGGGTAGATGGCTACACCTTC
TRBJ2-3	.	.	TRBV6-4	CASSDLGGDTQYF	TGTGCCAGCAGTGACCTTGGGGGAGATACGCAGTATTTT
TRBJ1-2	.	few	TRBV7-9	CASSLRADGYTF	TGTGCCAGCAGCTTGAGGGCCGATGGCTACACCTTC
TRBJ1-2	.	few	TRBV27	CASSLGGRNYGYTF	TGTGCCAGCAGTTTGGGGGGTAGAAACTATGGCTACACCTTC
TRBJ1-5	.	.	TRBV7-9	CASSDTLTRGNQPQHF	TGTGCCAGCAGCGATACCCTGACCAGGGGCAATCAGCCCCAGCATTTT
TRBJ2-3	TRBD2	few	TRBV5-1	CASSFVSGSVSDTQYF	TGCGCCAGCAGCTTCGTTAGCGGGAGTGTCTCAGATACGCAGTATTTT
TRBJ1-1	.	.	TRBV7-6	CASSLGVQGKRNTEAFF	TGTGCCAGCAGCTTAGGGGTCCAGGGCAAGAGAAACACTGAAGCTTTCTTT
TRBJ2-1	.	.	TRBV7-8	CASSLQRQAPSGFF	TGTGCCAGCAGCTTACAAAGACAGGCCCCGAGCGGGTTCTTC
TRBJ2-1	.	few	TRBV15	CATSRGGQPYNEQFF	TGTGCCACCAGCAGAGGTGGACAACCTTACAATGAGCAGTTCTTC
TRBJ2-5	.	few	TRBV6-5	CASSYRLGAETQYF	TGTGCCAGCAGTTATCGGCTAGGTGCGGAGACCCAGTACTTC
TRBJ2-1	.	.	TRBV6-5	CASRTGPPRGEQFF	TGTGCCAGCAGAACCGGGCCGCCCCGAGGGGAGCAGTTCTTC
TRBJ1-2	.	.	TRBV5-1	CASSRFNRDKYGYTF	TGCGCCAGCAGCCGATTCAACCGGGACAAGTATGGCTACACCTTC
TRBJ1-2	.	few	TRBV6-5	CASSLQLNYGYTF	TGTGCCAGCAGCCTACAGCTTAACTATGGCTACACCTTC
TRBJ2-6	TRBD1	.	TRBV4-3	CASSQDWGTGSGANVLTF	TGCGCCAGCAGCCAAGATTGGGGGACAGGCTCTGGGGCCAACGTCCTGACTTTC
TRBJ1-3	.	.	TRBV7-9	CASSLQGFISGNTIYF	TGTGCCAGCAGCTTACAGGGCTTCATCTCTGGAAACACCATATATTTT
TRBJ1-3	.	.	TRBV30	CAWSVRPGNTIYF	TGTGCCTGGAGTGTAAGGCCTGGAAACACCATATATTTT
TRBJ1-5	.	.	TRBV19	CASSRSISQPQHF	TGTGCCAGTAGTCGATCGATTAGCCAGCCCCAGCATTTT
TRBJ2-1	.	.	TRBV18	CASSPTNEQFF	TGTGCCAGCTCACCAACGAATGAGCAGTTCTTC
TRBJ2-2	.	few	TRBV9	CASSPDSGPGELFF	TGTGCCAGCAGCCCCGATTCCGGGCCCGGGGAGCTGTTTTTT
TRBJ1-2	.	.	TRBV7-2	CASSRDLADPNYGYTF	TGTGCCAGCAGCCGGGATCTGGCGGATCCTAACTATGGCTACACCTTC
TRBJ2-3	TRBD2	.	TRBV9	CASSVGPSGGRDTQYF	TGTGCCAGCAGCGTAGGTCCTAGCGGGGGGAGAGATACGCAGTATTTT
TRBJ2-1	.	few	TRBV11-2	CASSFRTKQFF	TGTGCCAGCAGCTTCCGTACTAAGCAGTTCTTC
TRBJ2-1	TRBD1	.	TRBV11-2	CASSSRDSGWREQFF	TGTGCCAGCAGCTCCCGGGACAGTGGTTGGCGTGAGCAGTTCTTC
TRBJ2-6	.	.	TRBV18	CASSYSGANVLTF	TGTGCCAGCTCATACTCTGGGGCCAACGTCCTGACTTTC
TRBJ1-6	.	.	TRBV4-3	CASSQGGRYNSPLHF	TGCGCCAGCAGCCAAGGGGGCAGGTATAATTCACCCCTCCACTTT
TRBJ1-2	.	.	TRBV5-4	CASSPQYSTGYTF	TGTGCCAGCAGCCCGCAATATTCCACGGGCTACACCTTC
TRBJ2-3	.	few	TRBV9	CASTGGAGVLDTQYF	TGTGCCAGCACCGGAGGGGCAGGGGTATTGGATACGCAGTATTTT
TRBJ2-4	.	.	TRBV27	CASSSRRDQRGDIQYF	TGTGCCAGCAGTTCCCGCCGGGACCAAAGGGGGGACATTCAGTACTTC
TRBJ2-1	TRBD2	.	TRBV5-1	CASSPTSGRGSLNEQFF	TGCGCCAGCAGCCCGACTAGCGGGAGGGGTTCATTAAATGAGCAGTTCTTC
TRBJ2-5	.	few	TRBV30	CAWSVGAGLRETQYF	TGTGCCTGGAGTGTAGGAGCGGGCCTTCGGGAGACCCAGTACTTC
TRBJ1-2	TRBD1	few	TRBV2	CASSEGQGRISGYTF	TGTGCCAGCAGTGAAGGACAGGGCAGGATCTCTGGCTACACCTTC
TRBJ2-6	.	few	TRBV7-2	CASSPSGANVLTF	TGTGCCAGCAGCCCCTCTGGGGCCAACGTCCTGACTTTC
TRBJ2-4	TRBD1	.	TRBV27	CASSRTGGNAITKNIQYF	TGTGCCAGCAGTCGGACAGGGGGCAACGCCATAACCAAAAACATTCAGTACTTC